This T cell receptor beta chain was recorded in a study of T cell responses to AZD1222 COVID-19 vaccine (dated by TCRdb to the early 2020s). As for the study more broadly: A total of 233 trial participants underwent TCR sequencing, of whom about 210 had received two doses of AZD1222 and roughly 26 had received two doses of the MenACWY control vaccine. Trial participants were enrolled by age into 18-55, 56-69 and 70-plus year subgroups, with roughly 160, 29 and 62 TCR-sequenced participants respectively.

The CDR3 regions of human TCRbeta chains were subjected to immunosequencing. The source study handled its data this way. TCRs in the repertoires were compared against a reference library of SARS-CoV-2-specific TCRs that had been generated with the MIRA antigen-specificity platform. Breadth was defined as the fraction of unique TCRs that were SARS-CoV-2-associated. Depth was defined as the fraction of total T cells that were SARS-CoV-2-associated. Each spike-specific TCR was assigned to its reactive spike region and to a CD4 or CD8 class using the MIRA data. Log10-transformed breadth and depth values were compared by one-way ANOVA with Sidak's multiple comparisons tests. TCRdb carries this immuneACCESS record with in-frame sequences only. Its versions omit some clonotypes, under half of them owing to an unresolved V gene in the studies checked, with the rest unexplained. V and J calls plus clone size are reproduced from that table; the DNA served to infer D and trimming. For this sample the table gives about 72,000 clones, of which 89% were detected only once. In total, the top ten clones hold around 30% of the sample.

The time point label here, explained by the study, means: about 28 days (+/-7) after the second vaccine dose. AZD1222 recipients with second doses at about 4 weeks or about 12 weeks were pooled, because spike-specific TCR depth and breadth did not differ between schedules. Vaccinee samples were obtained from the UK trials COV001 and COV002, which included a single-blind randomized controlled phase 2/3 trial of AZD1222 (ChAdOx1 nCoV-19) in healthy adults. For TCRbeta chain sequencing, PBMC samples from trial participants were taken at day 0 and at day 28 after the second dose. About this clone itself: This clone's antigen is unknown. Base qualities are not recorded, but no much larger clone differs from it by a single base.

General conclusions and limits of the study: Most participants were white British and females outnumbered males, and the authors suggested that clonal diversity may have been underestimated. Spike-specific TCR breadth and depth rose significantly after two AZD1222 doses compared with day 0 and with MenACWY recipients. CD4 TCRs associated with the vaccine covered the entire spike protein, and the dominant responses were in regions 160-218 and 743-854. The 56-69-year group was small, and its depth increase did not reach significance, likely because of low power. Reportedly, almost half of the unique spike-specific TCRs recognized epitopes lying outside the regions that are mutated in the B.1.351 and B.1.1.7 variants. Only five or six AZD1222 recipients were SARS-CoV-2 seropositive at baseline, limiting conclusions about previously exposed vaccinees. Because no day 14 peak-response samples were available, repertoires were characterized only after the peak T cell response.

This specimen consisted of peripheral blood, obtained 28 days after the second AZD1222 dose. This clonotype was obtained from an adult who received the AZD1222 COVID-19 vaccine.

Read as DNA, the sequence is TGTGCCAGCAGCTTAGGGCTGGGTAACTATGGCTACACCTTC. Translated, this gives CASSLGLGNYGYTF. This chain is built from TRBV7-2 and TRBJ1-2; no D gene is confidently identified. From the cysteine through the phenylalanine, the CDR3 covers 14 amino acids. Of all the DNA, just the CDR3 is kept, 42 bases in frame from base 1. The germline V gene provides CDR1 SGHTA and CDR2 FQGNSA. The V and J ends are trimmed by 1 base and 1 base, leaving 7 bases between them.